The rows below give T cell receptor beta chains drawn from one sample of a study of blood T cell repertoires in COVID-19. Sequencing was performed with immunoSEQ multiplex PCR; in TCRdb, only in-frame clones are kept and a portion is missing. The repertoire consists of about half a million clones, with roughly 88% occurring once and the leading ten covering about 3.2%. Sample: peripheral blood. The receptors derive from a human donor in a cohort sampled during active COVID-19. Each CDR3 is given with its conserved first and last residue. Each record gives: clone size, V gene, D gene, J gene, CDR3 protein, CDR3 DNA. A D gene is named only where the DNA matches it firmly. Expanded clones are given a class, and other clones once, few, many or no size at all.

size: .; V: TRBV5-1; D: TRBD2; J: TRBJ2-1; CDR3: CASSPQTSGRGNEQFF; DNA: TGCGCCAGCAGCCCACAGACTAGCGGGAGAGGGAATGAGCAGTTCTTC
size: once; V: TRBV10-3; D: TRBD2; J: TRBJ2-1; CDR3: CAIRKGLAGGLNEQFF; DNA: TGTGCCATCAGAAAAGGACTAGCGGGAGGGTTAAATGAGCAGTTCTTC
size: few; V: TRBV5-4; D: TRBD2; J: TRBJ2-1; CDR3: CASSLATSGIYNEQFF; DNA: TGTGCCAGCAGCCTAGCGACTAGCGGGATCTACAATGAGCAGTTCTTC
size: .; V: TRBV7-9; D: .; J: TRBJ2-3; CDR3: CASSFFGSTDTQYF; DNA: TGTGCCAGCAGCTTTTTCGGTTCCACAGATACGCAGTATTTT
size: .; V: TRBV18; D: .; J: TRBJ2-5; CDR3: CASSPGSGETQYF; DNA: TGTGCCAGCTCACCCGGGTCGGGAGAGACCCAGTACTTC
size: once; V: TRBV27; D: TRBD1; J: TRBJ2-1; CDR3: CASSLQTRTGGDNEQFF; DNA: TGTGCCAGCAGTCTCCAAACACGGACAGGGGGGGACAATGAGCAGTTCTTC
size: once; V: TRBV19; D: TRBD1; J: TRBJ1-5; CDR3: CASTQGAIDNQPQHF; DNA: TGTGCCAGTACGCAGGGGGCGATAGACAATCAGCCCCAGCATTTT
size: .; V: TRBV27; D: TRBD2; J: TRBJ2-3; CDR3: CASRLLAGDGSTQYF; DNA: TGTGCCAGCAGACTACTAGCGGGAGACGGAAGTACGCAGTATTTT
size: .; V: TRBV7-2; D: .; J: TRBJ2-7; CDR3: CASSLQAGASYEQYF; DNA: TGTGCCAGCAGCTTACAAGCGGGTGCCTCCTACGAGCAGTACTTC
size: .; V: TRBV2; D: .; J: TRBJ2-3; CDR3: CASIRLSTDTQYF; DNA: TGTGCCAGCATAAGACTCAGCACAGATACGCAGTATTTT
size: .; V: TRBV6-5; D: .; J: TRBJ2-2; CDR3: CASSYTGTSTGELFF; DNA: TGTGCCAGCAGTTACACCGGGACATCGACCGGGGAGCTGTTTTTT
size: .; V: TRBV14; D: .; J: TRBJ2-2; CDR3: CASSQMRTAGELFF; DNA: TGTGCCAGCAGCCAGATGAGGACAGCCGGGGAGCTGTTTTTT
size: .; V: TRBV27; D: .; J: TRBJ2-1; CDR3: CASSLPGTPRGSYNEQFF; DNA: TGTGCCAGCAGTCTGCCGGGGACTCCCCGTGGGTCCTACAATGAGCAGTTCTTC
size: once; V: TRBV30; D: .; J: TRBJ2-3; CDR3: CAWSESGRSTDTQYF; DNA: TGTGCCTGGAGTGAAAGCGGCCGGAGCACAGATACGCAGTATTTT
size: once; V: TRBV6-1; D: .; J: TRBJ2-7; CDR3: CASSESNRWEQYF; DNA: TGTGCCAGCAGTGAATCTAACCGATGGGAGCAGTACTTC
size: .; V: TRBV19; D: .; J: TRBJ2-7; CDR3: CARTLGCEQYF; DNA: TGTGCCCGGACTTTAGGGTGCGAGCAGTACTTC
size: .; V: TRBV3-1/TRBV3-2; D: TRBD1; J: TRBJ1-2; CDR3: CASSYGLPTGIGYTF; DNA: TGTGCCAGCAGCTACGGATTACCGACAGGGATTGGCTACACCTTC
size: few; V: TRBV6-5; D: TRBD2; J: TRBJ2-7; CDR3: CATSSGSYEQYF; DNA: TGTGCCACAAGCAGCGGGAGTTACGAGCAGTACTTC
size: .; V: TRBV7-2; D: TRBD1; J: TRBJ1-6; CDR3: CASSLQGSYNSPLHF; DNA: TGTGCCAGCAGCCTACAGGGGTCCTATAATTCACCCCTCCACTTT
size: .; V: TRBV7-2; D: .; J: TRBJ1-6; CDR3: CASSLDWGDNSPLHF; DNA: TGTGCCAGCAGCCTTGACTGGGGGGATAATTCACCCCTCCACTTT
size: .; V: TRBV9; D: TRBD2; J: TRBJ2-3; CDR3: CASSASTLAGVSDTQYF; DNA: TGTGCCAGCAGCGCGTCTACACTAGCGGGAGTGTCAGATACGCAGTATTTT
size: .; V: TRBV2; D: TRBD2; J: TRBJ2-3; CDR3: CASLLAGGGDTQYF; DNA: TGTGCCAGCCTCTTAGCGGGAGGAGGAGATACGCAGTATTTT
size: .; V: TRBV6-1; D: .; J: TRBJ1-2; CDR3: CASSEQGYTF; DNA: TGTGCCAGCAGTGAACAAGGCTACACCTTC
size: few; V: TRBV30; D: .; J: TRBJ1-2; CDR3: CAWRSTGRDGGYTF; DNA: TGTGCCTGGAGGTCTACCGGGAGGGATGGTGGCTACACCTTC
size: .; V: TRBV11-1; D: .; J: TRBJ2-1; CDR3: CASSPPVDNEQFF; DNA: TGTGCCAGCAGCCCCCCAGTCGACAATGAGCAGTTCTTC
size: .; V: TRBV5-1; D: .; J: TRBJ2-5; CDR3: CASSPGPAGAQETQYF; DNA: TGCGCCAGCAGCCCTGGTCCAGCGGGCGCCCAAGAGACCCAGTACTTC
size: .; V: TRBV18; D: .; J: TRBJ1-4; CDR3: CASSPRSNEKLFF; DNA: TGTGCCAGCTCACCGAGGTCAAATGAAAAACTGTTTTTT
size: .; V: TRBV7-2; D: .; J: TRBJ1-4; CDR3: CASSLLRGSEKLFF; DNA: TGTGCCAGCAGCTTACTCCGGGGAAGTGAAAAACTGTTTTTT
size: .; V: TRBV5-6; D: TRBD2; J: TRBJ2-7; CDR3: CASSPGLAGVQQYF; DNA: TGTGCCAGCAGCCCGGGACTAGCGGGAGTCCAGCAGTACTTC
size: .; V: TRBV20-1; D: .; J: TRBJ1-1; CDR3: CSGTGGTEAFF; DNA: TGCAGCGGAACCGGGGGCACTGAAGCTTTCTTT
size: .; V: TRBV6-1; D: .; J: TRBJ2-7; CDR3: CASSDWTGSSYEQYF; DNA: TGTGCCAGCAGTGATTGGACTGGGAGCTCCTACGAGCAGTACTTC
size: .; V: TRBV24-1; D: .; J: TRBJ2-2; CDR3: CATSYRDINTGELFF; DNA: TGTGCCACCAGTTACCGGGACATCAACACCGGGGAGCTGTTTTTT
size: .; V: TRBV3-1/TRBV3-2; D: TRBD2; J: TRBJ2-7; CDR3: CASSQALAGVKQYF; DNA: TGTGCCAGCAGCCAAGCTCTAGCGGGAGTTAAGCAGTACTTC